What follows are 16 T cell receptor beta chains derived from one specimen sequenced in a study of shared clonotypes between healthy human individuals. CD45RO-negative CD8 cells positively selected for CCR7 made up the naive population, which excluded terminally differentiated effector memory CD45RA+ cells. Here immunoSEQ multiplex PCR was the method, and the copy in TCRdb shows in-frame clones only, minus some. The sample lists 1.5 million to 2.5 million clones; approximately 95% were seen once. The sample was naive CD8+ T cells sorted from blood. Every receptor here comes from a man between 18 and 29 years old in good health.

The V gene is TRBV7-2, the J gene TRBJ2-1, with 12 bases aligning to TRBD2. Germline V lookup: CDR1 SGHTA, CDR2 FQGNSA. Unmatched junction bases numbered 7, after V lost 4 bases and J lost 0 bases. The CDR3 contains 18 residues. CDR3 bases: TGTGCCAGCAGCTCGACTAGCGGGAGTCCCGGCTCCTACAATGAGCAGTTCTTC. Encoded protein: CASSSTSGSPGSYNEQFF.

The rearrangement uses TRBV4-3 and TRBJ2-1; 9 nucleotides agree with TRBD2. The CDR3 contains 17 residues. With 3 bases clipped from V and 7 bases from J, the junction kept 13 bases outside the gene matches. Germline CDR1 LGHNA, CDR2 YSLEER. Here the CDR3 reads CASSHGLAGEIGNEQFF. In DNA, the CDR3 is TGCGCCAGCAGCCACGGTTTAGCGGGAGAAATCGGGAATGAGCAGTTCTTC.

This clone was observed a single time. The V gene is TRBV10-2, the J gene TRBJ2-7; either TRBD1 or TRBD2 may supply D (7 bases each). Germline-derived CDR1 and CDR2 are WSHSY and SAAADI. The CDR3 runs to 17 residues. Deletions cut 6 bases from V and 3 bases from J, with 24 bases between. The CDR3 here is CASRSGTVILRGYEQYF. CDR3 sequence (DNA): TGCGCCAGCAGAAGCGGGACAGTGATTCTTAGGGGCTACGAGCAGTACTTC.

J is TRBJ2-7 and V is TRBV5-4, with a tentative D call TRBD2 (5 bases). CDR3 length: 14 amino acids. CDR1 SGHNT and CDR2 YYREEE come from the germline V gene (reference sequence). The V end lost 2 bases, the J end lost 5 bases, and 14 bases lay between the germline ends. CDR3: CASSFGLEVDEQYF. CDR3 DNA sequence: TGTGCCAGCAGCTTCGGACTCGAGGTCGACGAGCAGTACTTC.

The chain joins TRBV11-2 to TRBJ2-7; 7 bases match TRBD2. Germline loops: CDR1 SGHAT, CDR2 FQNNGV. The V gene end was trimmed by 3 bases and the J gene end by 0 bases; junction bases not matched to a gene: 11. This CDR3 region has 17 residues. The CDR3 protein is CASSLPFGLADSYEQYF. DNA of the CDR3: TGTGCCAGCAGCTTGCCCTTCGGGCTAGCGGACTCCTACGAGCAGTACTTC. The full variable domain, rest sourced from reference TRBV11-2 and TRBJ2-7, is EAGVAQSPRYKIIEKRQSVAFWCNPISGHATLYWYQQILGQGPKLLIQFQNNGVVDDSQLPKDRFSAERLKGVDSTLKIQPAKLEDSAVYLCASSLPFGLADSYEQYFGPGTRLTVT.

V gene TRBV6-5 combines with J gene TRBJ2-2, with TRBD1 matching 8 bases. This CDR3 is built from 15 residues. Trimming cost V 5 bases and J 7 bases; bases outside gene matches: 9. Germline V gene data show CDR1 as MNHEY and CDR2 as SVGAGI. The CDR3 DNA reads as TGTGCCAGCAGTCAAGGACAGGGCGAGATCGGGGAGCTGTTTTTT. It specifies CASSQGQGEIGELFF.

J is TRBJ1-4 and V is TRBV30; D unclear. Trimming removed 2 bases from V and 5 bases from J, with 3 bases in between. The CDR3 totals 11 residues. Germline loops: CDR1 GTSNPN, CDR2 SVGIG (reference sequence). CDR3 DNA: TGTGCCTGGAGTCCAAATGAAAAACTGTTTTTT. This gives the protein CAWSPNEKLFF.

The chain joins TRBV7-9 to TRBJ2-2, with D perhaps matching TRBD1 (6 bases). Germline V gene sequence: CDR1 SEHNR, CDR2 FQNEAQ (reference sequence). Trimming cost V 0 bases and J 3 bases, with 8 bases left between them. This CDR3 contains 15 residues. CDR3 sequence (DNA): TGTGCCAGCAGCTTAGCGGGACATTACACCGGGGAGCTGTTTTTT. This gives the protein CASSLAGHYTGELFF.

This clone was picked up one time. The chain couples TRBV6-6 to TRBJ2-2; the D gene is possibly TRBD2 (5 bases). CDR1 is MNHNY and CDR2 is SVGAGI in the germline V gene (reference sequence). The V gene lost 2 bases and the J gene lost 5 bases, with 9 bases spanning the gap. The CDR3 loop spans 14 amino acids. The CDR3 loop reads CASSYNGETGELFF. The CDR3 region has the DNA TGTGCCAGCAGTTACAACGGGGAGACCGGGGAGCTGTTTTTT.

The rearrangement joins TRBV6-6 to TRBJ2-6; D perhaps matches TRBD2 (5 bases). Germline V gene lookup returns CDR1 MNHNY and CDR2 SVGAGI (reference sequence). The CDR3 is 14 amino acids. Trimming cost V 7 bases and J 3 bases, with 10 bases left between them. CDR3 nucleotides: TGTGCCAGCACCCCGGGGATTGGGGCCAACGTCCTGACTTTC. Translated, it gives CASTPGIGANVLTF.

The chain couples TRBV30 to TRBJ1-5, with unresolved D. The CDR3 runs to 12 residues. Trimming stripped 0 bases from V and 9 bases from J, with 9 bases between. Germline assignment: CDR1 GTSNPN and CDR2 SVGIG (reference sequence). The CDR3 loop is CAWSVEGRPQHF. In nucleotides, the CDR3 is TGTGCCTGGAGTGTTGAGGGAAGGCCCCAGCATTTT.

The V call is TRBV2, the J call TRBJ1-5; TRBD1 is a possible D gene (5 bases). From germline, CDR1 is SNHLY and CDR2 FYNNEI. The CDR3 length is 16 residues. Deletions cut 3 bases from V and 3 bases from J, with 15 bases between. The CDR3 nucleotides are TGTGCCAGCAGTGAGGAGGTTCGGGGCCTCAATCAGCCCCAGCATTTT. This encodes CASSEEVRGLNQPQHF.

V gene TRBV4-1 combines with J gene TRBJ1-3, with no clear D. The CDR3 has 17 amino acids. The germline CDR1 and CDR2 sequences are MGHRA and YSYEKL. V lost 3 bases to trimming and J lost 3 bases, with 18 bases between them. The CDR3 bases are TGCGCCAGCAGCCACCTGATGCCGAGCGGAGATGGAAACACCATATATTTT. Amino acids: CASSHLMPSGDGNTIYF.

The J gene is TRBJ2-1, the V gene TRBV4-3; D unclear. There are 16 residues in the CDR3. Trimming took off 6 bases at V and 8 bases at J, with 23 bases between the two ends. From germline, CDR1 is LGHNA and CDR2 YSLEER. CDR3 nucleotide sequence: TGCGCCAGCAGTAAAACCCCGGGTTCACCAAACGATGAGCAGTTCTTC. Encoded protein: CASSKTPGSPNDEQFF.

The V call is TRBV6-5, the J call TRBJ1-2; no clear D gene. The CDR3 sequence is 15 residues long. Trimming left V 5 bases short and J 5 bases short, with 18 bases between. CDR1 MNHEY and CDR2 SVGAGI come from the germline V gene. CDR3 region: CASSTSLEASYGYTF. DNA of the CDR3: TGTGCCAGCAGTACCAGTTTGGAGGCGTCGTATGGCTACACCTTC.

Note on this clone: A read error may explain this, as a much larger clone is one base away. The V call is TRBV7-2, the J call TRBJ2-7, with TRBD1 matching 11 bases. This CDR3 spans 14 amino acids. Trimming removed 5 bases from V and 2 bases from J; junction bases left unmatched: 2. Per the germline V gene, CDR1 is SGHTA and CDR2 is FQGNSA. Here the CDR3 reads CASSVGQGAYEQYF. CDR3 nucleotide sequence: TGTGCCAGCAGCGTGGGACAGGGGGCCTACGAGCAGTACTTC.